The present entry profiles one T cell receptor (beta chain) with its context. The antigen it recognizes is unknown. Per-base quality was not reported, and no clone a single base away is much larger than it. Library creation used RACE. The sequencer listed for this sample is NextSeq 500. Library preparation attached unique molecular identifiers to individual cDNA molecules for quantitative, reproducible TCR counting. For every blood RNA sample, sequencing covered both the TCR alpha and TCR beta chains. In the authors' own workflow: A median of about 87,000 TCRs per sample was observed, with a range of about 20,000 to 750,000. V, J and CDR3 annotation of the TCR reads was performed with the Decombinator software suite. For PS versus PT1 abundance plots, all samples were subsampled to the same number of TCRs (28,000). TCRs were defined as expanded if absent before sensitization and observed at least eight times at the 2-week time point. Using fastp at Q25 and MiXCR, TCRdb reprocessed the public reads and kept productive beta chains. Every entry covers one CDR3 protein and lists the most common genes and DNA from its rows. The V and J calls here are based on TCRdb, not the publication. This sample comprises tens of thousands of distinct CDR3 sequences, about 10% of them detected only once. The ten largest account for roughly 6% of the sample.

This specimen belongs to a study of human T cells and chemical hapten exposure (dated by TCRdb to the early 2020s). With regard to the full study: For sensitization, 2% DPC in acetone was applied to an approximately 2 cm by approximately 2 cm area of upper inner arm skin. Libraries were pooled for sequencing, and variation in per-sample TCR yields was attributed mainly to small differences in library volumes within the pool. Patch testing on the upper back used Finn chambers containing 0.01% DPC, with scoring done after 6 days according to International Contact Dermatitis Research Group standards. Blood was sampled from patients pre-sensitization (week 0) and at 2, 6 and about 24 weeks after DPC sensitization. Patients additionally received weekly therapeutic DPC doses to the scalp throughout the roughly 25-week study period. This study followed changes in the peripheral blood TCR repertoire in vivo during primary and secondary sensitization of alopecia patients to the hapten diphenylcyclopropenone (DPC). The mostly female patient cohort included alopecia areata with under or over 50% scalp involvement, alopecia totalis and alopecia universalis. Some 29 alopecia patients gave blood for TCR sequencing at one to four time points (pre-sensitization, 2, 6 and 24 weeks).

The time point label here, explained by the study, means: pre-sensitization, week 0. Taken with the paper, the label for treatment or condition translates to: therapeutic diphenylcyclopropenone sensitization with weekly scalp DPC. At every patch-test visit, the blood draw took place before the patch test was put on. To be eligible, patients had to be aged 18 to 70, diagnosed with alopecia and judged suitable for DPC therapy, while pregnant patients were excluded. Total RNA was extracted from unfractionated whole blood collected in Tempus Blood RNA tubes. Overall study outcomes, separate from this receptor: Because every patient had alopecia, a presumed autoimmune disease, the patients' immune response might differ from that of healthy individuals. Compared with pre-sensitization or healthy control sets, expanded TCRs formed significantly more large CDR3 similarity clusters, which is consistent with antigen-driven responses. After repeated subsampling, the strength of the expansion versus patch-test correlation and the threshold at which it became significant changed. Patch test score was positively correlated with the number of PT1 expanded TCRs, with significance at thresholds 8, 16 and 32 but not at 4. No change with DPC sensitization was found in the number of TCRs above 1 in 1000 frequency, and no evidence of global repertoire structure alterations was found.

CDR1 and CDR2 were assigned from the germline V gene (reference sequence) as DFQATT and SNEGSKA. The CDR3 runs 13 residues from the cysteine to the phenylalanine. The only DNA kept is the CDR3, 39 bases in frame from the first base. V is pared back by 6 bases and J by 1 base, with 11 bases lying between the germline termini. The clonotype originates from a man aged 25-45 years with alopecia areata. Some clones in this sample may be carry-over from other donors' samples. The chain is assembled from TRBV20-1 and TRBJ2-3, with an unclear D gene assignment. The starting material was whole blood, obtained in connection with sensitization to the hapten diphenylcyclopropenone (DPC). The CDR3 corresponds to CSAPSFGTDTQYF. The DNA reads TGCAGTGCCCCTAGTTTTGGCACAGATACGCAGTATTTT.